This TCR beta chain originates from a study of T cell responses to AZD1222 COVID-19 vaccine. J gave up 2 bases and V 3 bases, and 3 bases lay outside the gene matches. This CDR3 is built from 14 residues. CDR1 and CDR2 (germline): SGHNT, YYREEE (reference sequence). Generated by immunoSEQ multiplex PCR, the TCRdb table keeps only in-frame clones and is missing some. The sample contains tens of thousands of clones, approximately 90% of which appear only once. The V call is TRBV5-4, the J call TRBJ2-3; 7 bases map to TRBD1. This specimen consisted of peripheral blood, obtained 28 days after the second AZD1222 dose. This clonotype originated in an adult who received the AZD1222 COVID-19 vaccine. CDR3 DNA: TGTGCCAGCAGCTCGGGACAGCACACAGATACGCAGTATTTT. Translating gives CASSSGQHTDTQYF.